This is a list of T cell receptor beta chains from one sample in a study of T cell responses to AZD1222 COVID-19 vaccine. Clones were sequenced by immunoSEQ multiplex PCR, and TCRdb holds only the in-frame ones, with some missing. The sample includes some 150,000 clones, over 75% seen only once; the top ten take under 7%. Here the sequenced sample was peripheral blood, taken 28 days after the second dose of the MenACWY control vaccine. The receptors derive from an adult who received the MenACWY meningococcal vaccine as a control. Each CDR3 is given with its conserved first and last residue. The D gene is left open where the match is weak. Only some rows state a clone size, as once, few, many or a class for expanded clones.

cdr3_nt: TGTGCCAGCAGCTTAAGGACAGGAAGCTATGGCTACACCTTC
cdr3_aa: CASSLRTGSYGYTF
j_call: TRBJ1-2
clone_size: .
d_call: TRBD1
v_call: TRBV5-4

cdr3_nt: TGTGCCAGCAGCTCCCAATCCGAGCAGTACTTC
cdr3_aa: CASSSQSEQYF
j_call: TRBJ2-7
clone_size: .
d_call: .
v_call: TRBV5-4

cdr3_nt: TGTGCCAGCTCACCAAGTACAGGGGGAAACATCAATGGCTACACCTTC
cdr3_aa: CASSPSTGGNINGYTF
j_call: TRBJ1-2
clone_size: .
d_call: TRBD1
v_call: TRBV18

cdr3_nt: TGTGCCAACAGTGTGTCCGGGGCGTTGACCGGGGAGCTGTTTTTT
cdr3_aa: CANSVSGALTGELFF
j_call: TRBJ2-2
clone_size: once
d_call: .
v_call: TRBV25-1

cdr3_nt: TGTGCCAGCAGTCCCACAGTATCCTATAATTCACCCCTCCACTTT
cdr3_aa: CASSPTVSYNSPLHF
j_call: TRBJ1-6
clone_size: .
d_call: .
v_call: TRBV27

cdr3_nt: TGTGCCAGCAGCTGGGAGACCGGGACAGGTTACAGCTCTGGAAACACCATATATTTT
cdr3_aa: CASSWETGTGYSSGNTIYF
j_call: TRBJ1-3
clone_size: .
d_call: TRBD1
v_call: TRBV11-2

cdr3_nt: TGTGCCAGTAGTCCGATAGCGGGAGGGCCGACCAGGAGCTCCTACGAGCAGTACTTC
cdr3_aa: CASSPIAGGPTRSSYEQYF
j_call: TRBJ2-7
clone_size: .
d_call: TRBD2
v_call: TRBV19

cdr3_nt: TGTGCCAGCAGCACCCCGGAGGACAGGGAAGGGCAGCCCCAGCATTTT
cdr3_aa: CASSTPEDREGQPQHF
j_call: TRBJ1-5
clone_size: .
d_call: .
v_call: TRBV21-1

cdr3_nt: TGTGCCAGCAGCTTAGCCCATGGCAGACAGAACACCGGGGAGCTGTTTTTT
cdr3_aa: CASSLAHGRQNTGELFF
j_call: TRBJ2-2
clone_size: .
d_call: .
v_call: TRBV7-9

cdr3_nt: TGTGCCACCAGTGATGGGAAGTGGGGGGGGACTGAAGCTTTCTTT
cdr3_aa: CATSDGKWGGTEAFF
j_call: TRBJ1-1
clone_size: .
d_call: .
v_call: TRBV24-1